One sample yielded the 21 T cell receptor beta chains listed below, sequenced in a study of neurological immune-mediated disorders. One entry per CDR3 protein, called by TCRdb with MiXCR from the 5' RACE reads. The data contain 50,000 to 80,000 distinct CDR3 sequences, 3.4% of them singletons. The material sequenced was PBMCs. The receptors come from a man aged 35-49 years with multiple sclerosis.

With respect to this clonotype: A read error may produce the germline difference seen at one junction end. This chain links TRBV4-2 with TRBJ2-7; 9 nucleotides align to TRBD1. Germline loops: CDR1 LGHNA, CDR2 YNFKEQ. The CDR3 is 15 residues long. The DNA for the CDR3 is TGTGCCAGCACCCAAGCGGGACAGGGTAACTACGAGCAGTACTTC. It encodes CASTQAGQGNYEQYF.

This clonotype was picked up a small number of times. This chain connects TRBV2 to TRBJ1-2, with unresolved D. Germline CDR1 reads SNHLY; CDR2 reads FYNNEI. The ends were cut back, 10 bases at V and 6 bases at J, with 6 bases in the middle. The CDR3 sequence is 9 residues long. The CDR3 nucleotides are TGTGCCAATTCACATGGCTACACCTTC. Its translation is CANSHGYTF.

This clonotype has a count of ten or more. The gene calls are TRBV5-1 and TRBJ2-1; 10 bases align to TRBD2. V shed 4 bases and J 3 bases; nucleotides not matched to a gene: 4. The germline V gene encodes CDR1 SGHRS and CDR2 YFSETQ. The CDR3 runs 15 residues. The CDR3 region has the DNA TGCGCCAGCAGCATTACTAGCGGGGACTACAATGAGCAGTTCTTC. Its translation is CASSITSGDYNEQFF.

Many counts were recorded for this clonotype. V gene TRBV5-5 combines with J gene TRBJ2-1; 9 bases fit TRBD2. CDR1 SGHKS and CDR2 YYEKEE come from the germline V gene (reference sequence). With V trimmed by 3 bases and J by 7 bases, 5 bases remained unmatched. There are 14 residues in the CDR3. CDR3 bases: TGTGCCAGCAGCTCCTTTACTAGCGGGAATGAGCAGTTCTTC. It specifies CASSSFTSGNEQFF.

This clonotype has a count of ten or more. The chain joins TRBV20-1 to TRBJ2-3; TRBD2 matches at 9 bases. CDR3 size: 15 residues. The germline V gene has CDR1 DFQATT and CDR2 SNEGSKA (reference sequence). With 3 bases clipped from V and 5 bases from J, the junction kept 9 bases outside the gene matches. CDR3 residues: CSASRPSGNRDTQYF. CDR3 DNA sequence: TGCAGTGCTAGCCGCCCTAGCGGGAACCGAGATACGCAGTATTTT.

This clonotype has ten or more counts. This chain connects TRBV5-1 to TRBJ2-3; D is uncertain. Trimming took 0 bases from V and 5 from J, leaving 4 bases between them. CDR3 length: 12 residues. Germline values: CDR1 SGHRS, CDR2 YFSETQ. The CDR3 protein is CASSLDKDTQYF. As DNA, the CDR3 is TGCGCCAGCAGCTTGGACAAAGATACGCAGTATTTT.

This clonotype was counted at least ten times. The chain carries TRBV11-2 and TRBJ2-7; D perhaps matches TRBD1 (6 bases). Germline V gene lookup returns CDR1 SGHAT and CDR2 FQNNGV. The CDR3 length is 14 residues. V shed 6 bases and J shed 3 bases, with 15 bases lying between them. CDR3 region: CASSRGQRSYEQYF. CDR3 in DNA: TGTGCCAGCAGTAGAGGACAGAGAAGCTACGAGCAGTACTTC.

This clonotype has at least ten counts. This chain joins TRBV5-1 and TRBJ2-2, with 11 bases fitting TRBD2. Germline loops: CDR1 SGHRS, CDR2 YFSETQ. The V and J ends lost 4 bases and 3 bases, in that order; junction bases with no gene match: 2. This CDR3 region has 15 residues. Written as DNA, the CDR3 is TGCGCCAGCAGCAGGGGACTAGCGGACACCGGGGAGCTGTTTTTT. Protein: CASSRGLADTGELFF. Supplemented by reference TRBV5-1 and TRBJ2-2, the full variable domain reads KAGVTQTPRYLIKTRGQQVTLSCSPISGHRSVSWYQQTPGQGLQFLFEYFSETQRNKGNFPGRFSGRQFSNSRSEMNVSTLELGDSALYLCASSRGLADTGELFFGEGSRLTVL.

This clonotype was counted many times. The gene calls are TRBV18 and TRBJ2-3; D is unresolved. The V gene lost 0 bases and the J gene lost 6 bases, with 4 bases spanning the gap. Germline CDR1 reads KGHSH; CDR2 reads LQKENI. The CDR3 totals 12 residues. The CDR3: CASSPPQDTQYF. DNA for the CDR3: TGTGCCAGCTCACCACCCCAGGATACGCAGTATTTT.

This clonotype was seen repeatedly, ten times or more. The V and J genes are TRBV6-5 and TRBJ1-6, with D unresolved. This CDR3 has 15 amino acids. The germline V gene encodes CDR1 MNHEY and CDR2 SVGAGI. The V end lost 5 bases, the J end lost 11 bases, and 19 bases lay between the germline ends. The CDR3 sequence is CASSSPLLLGAPLHF. The CDR3 nucleotides are TGTGCCAGCAGTAGCCCTCTACTGCTCGGCGCACCCCTCCACTTT.

This clonotype was counted many times. V usage is TRBV6-5 and J usage is TRBJ1-4, with a possible D match to TRBD1 (6 bases). This CDR3 is 15 amino acids long. Germline values: CDR1 MNHEY, CDR2 SVGAGI. V was clipped by 5 bases and J by 3 bases, with 13 bases between them. In nucleotides, the CDR3 is TGTGCCAGCAGTCCCAGGGGCGCCCCTAATGAAAAACTGTTTTTT. Its protein product is CASSPRGAPNEKLFF.

The table lists this clonotype with many counts. V is TRBV7-8 and J is TRBJ1-6; D not certain. The V end was cut by 4 bases, the J end by 7 bases, with 14 bases between. Germline CDR1 and CDR2: SGHVS and FQNEAQ. The CDR3 loop spans 15 amino acids. Here the CDR3 reads CASSSEGSTNSPLHF. CDR3 sequence (DNA): TGTGCCAGCAGCTCAGAAGGGTCCACCAATTCACCCCTCCACTTT.

The CDR3, as DNA: TGTGCCAGCTCACCAAGAGAGGACACTGAAGCTTTCTTT. Its translation is CASSPREDTEAFF. The chain employs TRBV18 and TRBJ1-1; D unclear. With 2 bases removed from V and 3 bases from J, the gap between germline ends came to 7 bases. The CDR3 contains 13 residues. The germline V gene encodes CDR1 KGHSH and CDR2 LQKENI.

This clonotype was recorded many times. The chain couples TRBV24-1 to TRBJ1-5, with a weak D call TRBD1 (5 bases). The CDR3 runs 15 residues. CDR1 is KGHDR, CDR2 SFDVKD, per germline. Trimming removed 4 bases from V and 0 bases from J, with 9 bases in between. This chain's CDR3 is CATSEPGFSNQPQHF. CDR3 nucleotides: TGTGCCACCAGTGAGCCAGGGTTTAGCAATCAGCCCCAGCATTTT.

This clonotype was seen ten or more times. This rearrangement joins TRBV5-5 to TRBJ2-5; tentative D call: TRBD2 (5 bases). Trimming removed 10 bases from V and 6 bases from J, with 19 bases in between. Germline V gene sequence: CDR1 SGHKS, CDR2 YYEKEE (reference sequence). CDR3 length equals 13 residues. The CDR3 bases are TGTGCCGGCCGGGATGACCCCACGAAGACCCAGTACTTC. This translates into CAGRDDPTKTQYF. The variable domain in full, with the rest retrieved from reference TRBV5-5 and TRBJ2-5, is DAGVTQSPTHLIKTRGQQVTLRCSPISGHKSVSWYQQVLGQGPQFIFQYYEKEERGRGNFPDRFSARQFPNYSSELNVNALLLGDSALYLCAGRDDPTKTQYFGPGTRLLVL.

Worth noting for this clonotype: One end of the junction is discordant with germline, which a read error may explain. The chain links TRBV5-5 to TRBJ1-5; D not certain. The CDR3 contains 15 residues. Germline V gene sequence: CDR1 SGHKS, CDR2 YYEKEE (reference sequence). The chain's CDR3 is CASSLDPNSNKTQNF. Here the CDR3 DNA reads TGTGCCAGCAGCTTGGATCCCAATAGCAATAAGACCCAGAATTTT.

This clonotype was found a few times. A much larger clone differs from this one at a single base, so this may be a read error. The rearrangement uses TRBV6-5 and TRBJ1-3; TRBD1 matches 7 bases. This CDR3 has 14 amino acids. CDR1 is MNHEY and CDR2 is SVGAGI in the germline V gene. The CDR3 DNA reads TGTGCCAGCAAACCGGACAGGAGGGGAAAAACCATATATTTT. Protein sequence: CASKPDRRGKTIYF.

This clonotype appeared many times. V gene TRBV5-1 combines with J gene TRBJ2-5, with 7 bases identical to TRBD1. Germline V gene lookup returns CDR1 SGHRS and CDR2 YFSETQ. The CDR3 length is 14 residues. J lost 2 bases, V lost 2 bases, and 3 bases had no gene match. The CDR3, as DNA: TGCGCCAGCAGCTTTACGGGACAGCAAGAGACCCAGTACTTC. Amino acid sequence: CASSFTGQQETQYF. The entire variable domain, with the rest obtained from reference TRBV5-1 and TRBJ2-5, is as follows: KAGVTQTPRYLIKTRGQQVTLSCSPISGHRSVSWYQQTPGQGLQFLFEYFSETQRNKGNFPGRFSGRQFSNSRSEMNVSTLELGDSALYLCASSFTGQQETQYFGPGTRLLVL.

This clonotype was seen at least ten times. The V call is TRBV10-1, the J call TRBJ2-7; no reliable D call. The germline CDR1 and CDR2 sequences are WNHNN and SYGVQD (reference sequence). This CDR3 has 12 amino acids. Trimming removed 0 bases from V and 6 bases from J, with 6 bases in between. CDR3 protein: CASSESGREQYF. In nucleotides, the CDR3 is TGCGCCAGCAGTGAGTCCGGGCGCGAGCAGTACTTC.

This clonotype showed up many times. The rearrangement links TRBV3-1 to TRBJ2-1; 7 bases line up with TRBD1. Losses at the gene ends were 5 bases for V and 2 bases for J; bases not matched to a gene: 6. This CDR3 comprises 15 residues. Germline values: CDR1 LGHDT, CDR2 YNNKEL (reference sequence). The chain's CDR3 is CASSGQEITYNEQFF. CDR3 DNA sequence: TGTGCCAGCAGCGGACAGGAGATAACCTACAATGAGCAGTTCTTC.

This clonotype was counted at least ten times. This chain connects TRBV5-1 to TRBJ2-3; D gene unclear. The germline CDR1 and CDR2 sequences are SGHRS and YFSETQ. The V end was cut by 3 bases, the J end by 6 bases, with 11 bases between. The CDR3 covers 13 residues. The CDR3 bases are TGCGCCAGCAGCTCCGGCCCCGTGGATACGCAGTATTTT. Its protein product is CASSSGPVDTQYF.